The 6 T cell receptor beta chains reported below all come from one sample, sequenced in a study of vaccination effects on CD4 cells after COVID-19. Isolation of CD4+ T cells took place after about 10 days of culture. The protocol was immunoSEQ multiplex PCR, while the TCRdb copy is restricted to in-frame clones and leaves out a portion. The sample shows some 49,000 clones, roughly 74% of them seen only once. Antigens of these TCRs are unknown. The sequencing used CD4+ T cells from PBMCs cultured without peptide, collected before COVID-19 vaccination. These receptors came from a human donor who had a prior SARS-CoV-2 infection.

The V gene is TRBV2, the J gene TRBJ2-1, with D maybe TRBD2 (7 bases). This CDR3 is built from 15 residues. CDR1 is SNHLY, CDR2 FYNNEI, per germline. V lost 3 bases and J lost 3, with 12 bases in between. The DNA for the CDR3 is TGTGCCAGCAGTGACCAGCGGGACAACTACAATGAGCAGTTCTTC. Its translation is CASSDQRDNYNEQFF.

V usage is TRBV7-3 and J usage is TRBJ2-1, with a weak D call TRBD2 (5 bases). Trimming stripped 2 bases from V and 6 bases from J, with 11 bases between. This CDR3 comprises 14 residues. Germline lookup yields CDR1 SGHTA and CDR2 FQGTGA. In DNA form, the CDR3 reads TGTGCCAGCAGCTTAGAGGGATTTAGCAATGAGCAGTTCTTC. As protein: CASSLEGFSNEQFF.

The chain combines TRBV2 with TRBJ2-5, with D possibly matching TRBD1 (7 bases). CDR1 and CDR2 from the germline V gene are SNHLY and FYNNEI. Deletions cut 6 bases from V and 1 base from J, with 12 bases between. This CDR3 spans 14 amino acids. The CDR3, as DNA: TGTGCCAGCAGGGAGGGACAGTTCCAAGAGACCCAGTACTTC. This sequence encodes CASREGQFQETQYF.

The chain recombines TRBV5-1 with TRBJ2-7; D might be TRBD1 (6 bases). Trimming left V 0 bases short and J 4 bases short, with 14 bases between. The CDR3 loop spans 15 amino acids. CDR1 is SGHRS, CDR2 YFSETQ, per germline. The CDR3 spells CASSLGWGPTYEQYF. CDR3 sequence (DNA): TGCGCCAGCAGCTTGGGGTGGGGGCCAACATACGAGCAGTACTTC.

The V gene is TRBV11-2, the J gene TRBJ1-1; D gene unclear. This CDR3 is built from 13 residues. Trimming removed 5 bases from V and 4 bases from J, with 11 bases in between. CDR1 and CDR2 (germline): SGHAT, FQNNGV. The CDR3 is CASSPGESTEAFF. The DNA for the CDR3 is TGTGCCAGCAGCCCCGGGGAAAGCACTGAAGCTTTCTTT.

This sequence joins TRBV4-3 and TRBJ2-7; 11 bases agree with TRBD1. CDR1 is LGHNA, CDR2 YSLEER, per germline. Germline trimming cut 1 base from V and 4 bases from J; bases unmatched to any gene: 3. This CDR3 is built from 15 residues. The CDR3 region has the DNA TGCGCCAGCAGCCAAGGGGGACAGGGGGGGTACGAGCAGTACTTC. Protein sequence: CASSQGGQGGYEQYF.